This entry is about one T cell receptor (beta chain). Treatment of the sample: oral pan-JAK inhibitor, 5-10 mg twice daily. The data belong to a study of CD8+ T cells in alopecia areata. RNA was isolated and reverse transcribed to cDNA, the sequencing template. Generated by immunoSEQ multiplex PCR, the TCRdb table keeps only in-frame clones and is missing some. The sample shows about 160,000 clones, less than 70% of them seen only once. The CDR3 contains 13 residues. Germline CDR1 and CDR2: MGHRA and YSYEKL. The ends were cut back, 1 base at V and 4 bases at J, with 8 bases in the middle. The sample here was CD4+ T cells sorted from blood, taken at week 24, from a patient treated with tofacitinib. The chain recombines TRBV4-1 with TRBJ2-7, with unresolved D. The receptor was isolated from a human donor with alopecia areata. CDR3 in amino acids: CASSQGLQYEQYF. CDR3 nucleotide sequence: TGCGCCAGCAGCCAAGGTCTCCAGTACGAGCAGTACTTC.